This entry concerns a single T cell receptor (beta chain). These data are taken from a study of beta chain features in type 1 diabetes. Turning to the study itself: The study found patients and healthy donors alike in age, gender and cell yields.

The CDR3 has 14 residues. Germline assignment: CDR1 SGHRS and CDR2 YFSETQ. Trimming pared 7 bases from V and 6 bases from J, leaving 16 bases between. Blood was collected once per donor into heparin, averaging about 110 mL. Every bit of the isolated RNA underwent reverse transcription, so sequencing read expressed TCRB transcripts. Generated by immunoSEQ multiplex PCR, the TCRdb table keeps only in-frame clones and is missing some. Seen here are roughly 300,000 clones, 14% observed once, and the top ten hold about 6.6%. The rearrangement uses TRBV5-1 and TRBJ1-4, with a possible D match to TRBD1 (5 bases). The sequence was collected from a man aged 25 to 45 in good health. What was sequenced was central memory CD4+ T cells from blood. The CDR3, as DNA: TGCGCCAGCGCTACGGGGGGGATCGATGAAAAACTGTTTTTT. The encoded protein is CASATGGIDEKLFF. The whole variable domain, remainder taken from reference TRBV5-1 and TRBJ1-4, is KAGVTQTPRYLIKTRGQQVTLSCSPISGHRSVSWYQQTPGQGLQFLFEYFSETQRNKGNFPGRFSGRQFSNSRSEMNVSTLELGDSALYLCASATGGIDEKLFFGSGTQLSVL.